This T cell receptor beta chain was sequenced in a study of T cell repertoires in cytomegalovirus infection. For the study at large: Selection of CMV epitopes for the study included recently identified HLA-C-restricted and well-studied HLA-B-restricted ones. Both a matching HLA type and CMV infection were indicated by public TCR beta signatures.

TCRdb re-analysed the reads in MiXCR, keeping a single row per CDR3 protein. This table has hundreds of thousands of distinct CDR3 sequences, about 31% appearing once. This clonotype occurred many times. Its cognate antigen is unknown. With V trimmed by 1 base and J by 7 bases, 4 bases remained unmatched. The CDR3 loop spans 15 amino acids. Per germline, CDR1 SGHTA and CDR2 FQGNSA. The sequence was collected from a human donor in good health (CMV status not recorded). Some clones in this sample may be carry-over from other donors' samples. The material sequenced was cultured CD8+ T cells from PBMCs, taken from culture after CMV antigen stimulation. This chain joins TRBV7-2 and TRBJ2-3; 11 bases are a match to TRBD2. The CDR3 here is CASSLVAGGLNTQYF. The CDR3 DNA is TGTGCCAGCAGCTTAGTAGCGGGGGGGCTAAATACGCAGTATTTT.